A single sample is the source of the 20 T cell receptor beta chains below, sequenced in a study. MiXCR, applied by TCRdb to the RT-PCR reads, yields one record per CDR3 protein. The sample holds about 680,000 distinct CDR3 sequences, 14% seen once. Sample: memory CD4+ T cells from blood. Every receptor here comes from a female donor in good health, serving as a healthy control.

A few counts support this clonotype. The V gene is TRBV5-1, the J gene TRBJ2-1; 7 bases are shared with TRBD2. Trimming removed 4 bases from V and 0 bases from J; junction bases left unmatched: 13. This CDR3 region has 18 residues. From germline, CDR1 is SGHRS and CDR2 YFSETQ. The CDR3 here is CASSPGPSGVGSYNEQFF. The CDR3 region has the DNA TGCGCCAGCAGCCCTGGCCCCAGCGGGGTGGGCTCCTACAATGAGCAGTTCTTC.

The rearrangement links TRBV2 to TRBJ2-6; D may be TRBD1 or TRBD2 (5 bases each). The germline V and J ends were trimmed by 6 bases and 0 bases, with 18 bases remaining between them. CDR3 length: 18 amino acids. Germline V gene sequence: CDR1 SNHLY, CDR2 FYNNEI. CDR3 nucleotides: TGTGCCAGCAGCCCCCGGGGCAGGGTAGACTCTGGGGCCAACGTCCTGACTTTC. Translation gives CASSPRGRVDSGANVLTF.

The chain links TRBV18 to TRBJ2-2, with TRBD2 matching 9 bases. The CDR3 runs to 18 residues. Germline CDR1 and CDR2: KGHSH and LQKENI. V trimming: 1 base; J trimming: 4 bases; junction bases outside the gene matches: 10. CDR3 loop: CASSPRLRGGESTGELFF. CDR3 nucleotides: TGTGCCAGCTCACCACGACTTCGCGGGGGGGAATCCACCGGGGAGCTGTTTTTT.

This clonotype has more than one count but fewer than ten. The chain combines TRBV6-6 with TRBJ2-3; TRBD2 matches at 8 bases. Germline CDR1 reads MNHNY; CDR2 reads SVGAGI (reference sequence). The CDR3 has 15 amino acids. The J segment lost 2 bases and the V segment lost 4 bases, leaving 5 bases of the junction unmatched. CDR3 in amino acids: CASSFGSGATDTQYF. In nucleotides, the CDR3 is TGTGCCAGCAGTTTTGGTAGCGGGGCCACAGATACGCAGTATTTT.

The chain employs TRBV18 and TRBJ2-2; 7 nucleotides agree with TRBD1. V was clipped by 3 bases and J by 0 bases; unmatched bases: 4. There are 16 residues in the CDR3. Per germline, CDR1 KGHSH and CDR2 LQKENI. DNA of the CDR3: TGTGCCAGCTCACCTTATCAGGGGGCGAACACCGGGGAGCTGTTTTTT. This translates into CASSPYQGANTGELFF.

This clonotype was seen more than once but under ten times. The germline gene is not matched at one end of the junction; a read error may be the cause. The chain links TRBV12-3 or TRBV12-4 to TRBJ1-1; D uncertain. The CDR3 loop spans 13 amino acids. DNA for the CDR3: TGTGCCAGCAGTTTCTCTCGAGCACATGGGTCTAGCTTT. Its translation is CASSFSRAHGSSF.

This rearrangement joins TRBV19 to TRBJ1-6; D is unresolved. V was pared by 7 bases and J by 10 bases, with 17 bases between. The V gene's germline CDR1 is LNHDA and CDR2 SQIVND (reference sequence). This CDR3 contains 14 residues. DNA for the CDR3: TGTGCCAGTATATCGGCTGGCCGTGGATCACCCCTCCACTTT. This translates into CASISAGRGSPLHF.

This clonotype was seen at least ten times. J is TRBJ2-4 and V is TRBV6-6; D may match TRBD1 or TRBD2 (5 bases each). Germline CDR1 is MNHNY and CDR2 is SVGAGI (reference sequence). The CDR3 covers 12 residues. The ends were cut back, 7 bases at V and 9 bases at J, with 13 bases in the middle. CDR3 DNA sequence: TGTGCCAGCACCGAAAGAGGGGTCATTCAGTACTTC. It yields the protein CASTERGVIQYF.

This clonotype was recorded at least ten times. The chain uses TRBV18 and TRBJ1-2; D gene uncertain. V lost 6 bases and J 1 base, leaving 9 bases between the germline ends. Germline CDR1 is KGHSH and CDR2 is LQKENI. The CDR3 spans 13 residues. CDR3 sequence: CASSRESNYGYTF. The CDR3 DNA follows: TGTGCCAGCTCCCGGGAGAGTAACTATGGCTACACCTTC. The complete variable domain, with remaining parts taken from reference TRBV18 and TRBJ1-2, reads NAGVMQNPRHLVRRRGQEARLRCSPMKGHSHVYWYRQLPEEGLKFMVYLQKENIIDESGMPKERFSAEFPKEGPSILRIQQVVRGDSAAYFCASSRESNYGYTFGSGTRLTVV.

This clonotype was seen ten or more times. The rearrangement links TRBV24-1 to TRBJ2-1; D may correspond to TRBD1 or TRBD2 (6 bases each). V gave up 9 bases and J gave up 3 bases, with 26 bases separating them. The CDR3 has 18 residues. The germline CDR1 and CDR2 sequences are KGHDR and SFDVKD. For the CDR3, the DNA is TGTGCCACCCTGGGGCAGGGGAGGCGACCTGGGAACTACAATGAGCAGTTCTTC. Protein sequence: CATLGQGRRPGNYNEQFF.

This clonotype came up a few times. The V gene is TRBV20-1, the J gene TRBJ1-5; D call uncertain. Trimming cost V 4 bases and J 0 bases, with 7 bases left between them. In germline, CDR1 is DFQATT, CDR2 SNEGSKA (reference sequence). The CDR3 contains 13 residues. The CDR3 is CSAKGYSNQPQHF. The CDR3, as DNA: TGCAGTGCTAAAGGATATAGCAATCAGCCCCAGCATTTT.

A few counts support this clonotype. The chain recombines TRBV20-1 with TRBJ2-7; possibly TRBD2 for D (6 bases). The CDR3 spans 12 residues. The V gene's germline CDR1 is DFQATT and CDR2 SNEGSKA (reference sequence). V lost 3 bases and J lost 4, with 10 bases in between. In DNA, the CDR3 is TGCAGTGCTAGTCGGGAGAGGTACGAGCAGTACTTC. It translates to CSASRERYEQYF.

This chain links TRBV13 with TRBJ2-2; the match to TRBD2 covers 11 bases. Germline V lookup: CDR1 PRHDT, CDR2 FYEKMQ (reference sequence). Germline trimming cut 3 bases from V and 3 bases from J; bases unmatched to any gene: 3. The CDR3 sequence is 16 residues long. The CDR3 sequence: CASSFSGRADTGELFF. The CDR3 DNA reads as TGTGCCAGCAGCTTTAGCGGGAGGGCCGACACCGGGGAGCTGTTTTTT. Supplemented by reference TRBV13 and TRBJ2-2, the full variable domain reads AAGVIQSPRHLIKEKRETATLKCYPIPRHDTVYWYQQGPGQDPQFLISFYEKMQSDKGSIPDRFSAQQFSDYHSELNMSSLELGDSALYFCASSFSGRADTGELFFGEGSRLTVL.

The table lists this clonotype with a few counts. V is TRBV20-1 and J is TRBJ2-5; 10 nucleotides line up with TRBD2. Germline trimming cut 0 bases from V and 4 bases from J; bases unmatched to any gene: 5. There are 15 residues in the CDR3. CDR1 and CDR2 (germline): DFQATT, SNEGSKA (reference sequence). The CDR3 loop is CSARDIAGGIETQYF. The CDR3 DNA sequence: TGCAGTGCTAGAGATATAGCGGGAGGTATAGAGACCCAGTACTTC.

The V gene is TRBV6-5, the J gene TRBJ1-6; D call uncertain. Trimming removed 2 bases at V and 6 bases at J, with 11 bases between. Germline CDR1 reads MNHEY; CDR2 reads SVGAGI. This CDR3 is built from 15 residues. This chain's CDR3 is CASSYLGVGNSPLHF. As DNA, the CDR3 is TGTGCCAGCAGTTACCTGGGTGTTGGTAATTCACCCCTCCACTTT.

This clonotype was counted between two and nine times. The CDR3 DNA reads as TGTGCCAGCAGTTTAAGGGGGACTCAACCCGGCACAGATACGCAGTATTTT. Translating it yields CASSLRGTQPGTDTQYF. The chain combines TRBV27 with TRBJ2-3; D is tentatively TRBD1 or TRBD2 (6 bases each). Germline V gene lookup returns CDR1 MNHEY and CDR2 SMNVEV (reference sequence). Trimming stripped 2 bases from V and 1 base from J, with 16 bases between. The CDR3 has 17 residues.

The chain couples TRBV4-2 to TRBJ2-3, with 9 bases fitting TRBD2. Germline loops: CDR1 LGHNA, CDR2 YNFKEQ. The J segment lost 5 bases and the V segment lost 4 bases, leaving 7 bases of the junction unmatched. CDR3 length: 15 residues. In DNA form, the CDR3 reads TGTGCCAGCAGCCCGGCTAGCGGGACCTTAGATACGCAGTATTTT. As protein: CASSPASGTLDTQYF.

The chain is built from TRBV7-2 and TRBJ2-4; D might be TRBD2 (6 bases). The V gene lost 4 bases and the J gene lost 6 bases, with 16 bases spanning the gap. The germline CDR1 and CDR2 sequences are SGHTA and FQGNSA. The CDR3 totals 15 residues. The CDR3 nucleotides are TGTGCCAGCAGCTCATCATGGGGGGTTGGAAACATTCAGTACTTC. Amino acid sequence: CASSSSWGVGNIQYF.

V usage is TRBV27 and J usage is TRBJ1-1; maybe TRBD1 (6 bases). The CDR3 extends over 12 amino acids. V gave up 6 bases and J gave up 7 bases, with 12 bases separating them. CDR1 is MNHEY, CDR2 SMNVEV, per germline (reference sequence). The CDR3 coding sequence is TGTGCCAGCAGCAAAACAGGGCTTGAAGCTTTCTTT. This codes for CASSKTGLEAFF.

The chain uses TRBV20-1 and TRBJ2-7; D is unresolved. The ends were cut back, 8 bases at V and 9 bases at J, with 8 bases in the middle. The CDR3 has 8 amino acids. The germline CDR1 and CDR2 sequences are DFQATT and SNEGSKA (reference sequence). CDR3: CSFKGQYF. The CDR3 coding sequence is TGCAGTTTTAAAGGGCAGTACTTC.